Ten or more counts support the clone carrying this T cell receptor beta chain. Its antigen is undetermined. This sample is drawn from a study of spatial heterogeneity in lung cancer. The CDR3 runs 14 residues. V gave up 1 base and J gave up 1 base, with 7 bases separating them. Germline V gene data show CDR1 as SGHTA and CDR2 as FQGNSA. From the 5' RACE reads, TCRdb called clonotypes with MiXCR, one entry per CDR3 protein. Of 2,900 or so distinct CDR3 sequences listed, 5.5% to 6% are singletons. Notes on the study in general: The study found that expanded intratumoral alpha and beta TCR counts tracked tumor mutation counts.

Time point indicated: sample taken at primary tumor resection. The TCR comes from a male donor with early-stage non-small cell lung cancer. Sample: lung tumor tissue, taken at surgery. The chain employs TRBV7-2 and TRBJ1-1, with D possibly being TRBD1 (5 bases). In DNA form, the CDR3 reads TGTGCCAGCAGCTTAGACAGGCCGAACACTGAAGCTTTCTTT. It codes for CASSLDRPNTEAFF.